Following are 9 T cell receptor beta chains from one sample sequenced in a study of shared clonotypes between healthy human individuals (dated by TCRdb to 2018 to 2021). Libraries were constructed by the immunoSEQ multiplex PCR assay. TCRdb mirrors the immuneACCESS table, restricted to in-frame sequences. Some clones are absent from its copies; in checked studies, under half trace to an unresolved V gene, and the reason for the others is unknown. This sample has 400,000 to 550,000 clones in its table, and roughly 85% of those were observed once. The ten top clones hold about 12% of the sample. The specimen was PBMCs. The receptors stem from a woman in her thirties or forties in good health. Some clones in this sample may be carry-over from other donors' samples.

This clone was seen only once. The rearrangement links TRBV19 to TRBJ2-5, with 7 nucleotides matching TRBD1. CDR1 LNHDA and CDR2 SQIVND come from the germline V gene (reference sequence). Losses at the gene ends were 6 bases for V and 2 bases for J; bases not matched to a gene: 9. The CDR3 spans 15 residues. CDR3 bases: TGTGCCAGTAGCCCTGGGACAGCTAAACAAGAGACCCAGTACTTC. As protein: CASSPGTAKQETQYF.

J is TRBJ2-5 and V is TRBV13; D might be TRBD2 (6 bases). Germline values: CDR1 PRHDT, CDR2 FYEKMQ (reference sequence). V was pared by 5 bases and J by 1 base, with 8 bases between. The CDR3 runs to 13 residues. In nucleotides, the CDR3 is TGTGCCAGCAGCCTCGGGGGCCAAGAGACCCAGTACTTC. The encoded protein is CASSLGGQETQYF.

This clone occurred once. The chain joins TRBV7-9 to TRBJ2-1, with 9 nucleotides matching TRBD1. V shed 3 bases, J shed 4 bases, and the junction held 4 bases outside the gene matches. The CDR3 length is 15 residues. Germline V gene data show CDR1 as SEHNR and CDR2 as FQNEAQ (reference sequence). The CDR3 DNA reads TGTGCCAGCAGCTTTACTGGACAGGGGTACAATGAGCAGTTCTTC. Translation: CASSFTGQGYNEQFF. The full variable domain, its missing parts supplied by reference TRBV7-9 and TRBJ2-1, is DTGVSQNPRHKITKRGQNVTFRCDPISEHNRLYWYRQTLGQGPEFLTYFQNEAQLEKSRLLSDRFSAERPKGSFSTLEIQRTEQGDSAMYLCASSFTGQGYNEQFFGPGTRLTVL.

The genes are TRBV7-8 and TRBJ1-2; D not resolved. Germline values: CDR1 SGHVS, CDR2 FQNEAQ. Deletions cut 5 bases from V and 2 bases from J, with 9 bases between. The CDR3 has 13 residues. The chain's CDR3 is CASSPVENYGYTF. The CDR3 bases are TGTGCCAGCAGCCCCGTAGAGAACTATGGCTACACCTTC.

The chain uses TRBV7-9 and TRBJ2-3; D uncertain. Germline CDR1 SEHNR, CDR2 FQNEAQ (reference sequence). Trimming shortened V by 0 bases and J by 0 bases, and 1 base separated the two germline ends. The CDR3 extends over 13 amino acids. As DNA, the CDR3 is TGTGCCAGCAGCTTAGCGAGCACAGATACGCAGTATTTT. Its translation: CASSLASTDTQYF.

J is TRBJ1-4 and V is TRBV19, with D possibly TRBD1 on 5 matching bases. The ends were cut back, 5 bases at V and 5 bases at J, with 12 bases in the middle. The CDR3 consists of 14 residues. Germline loops: CDR1 LNHDA, CDR2 SQIVND (reference sequence). CDR3 sequence (DNA): TGTGCCAGTAGTCCGGGACCCCGGAATGAAAAACTGTTTTTT. This gives the protein CASSPGPRNEKLFF.

In its sample, this clone was seen many times. This chain joins TRBV4-2 and TRBJ2-1; 7 bases fit TRBD2. J was trimmed by 4 bases and V by 1 base; bases with no gene match: 7. Germline assignment: CDR1 LGHNA and CDR2 YNFKEQ. The CDR3 spans 16 residues. The CDR3 loop reads CASSQGSSGDYNEQFF. As DNA, the CDR3 is TGTGCCAGCAGCCAAGGATCTAGCGGAGATTACAATGAGCAGTTCTTC.

V usage is TRBV20-1 and J usage is TRBJ1-5; D unclear. The CDR3 consists of 11 residues. Trimming cost V 1 base and J 11 bases, with 9 bases left between them. The germline V gene encodes CDR1 DFQATT and CDR2 SNEGSKA (reference sequence). The DNA of the CDR3 is TGCAGTGCTAGAGTGGCGGGGACCCAGCATTTT. Amino acids: CSARVAGTQHF.

The chain is built from TRBV6-4 and TRBJ2-5; unclear D gene. The CDR3 sequence is 15 residues long. The germline gives CDR1 MRHNA, CDR2 SNTAGT. V gave up 0 bases and J gave up 1 base, with 9 bases separating them. This chain's CDR3 is CASSDSKTLQETQYF. The CDR3 bases are TGTGCCAGCAGTGACTCGAAAACACTCCAAGAGACCCAGTACTTC.